This T cell receptor (beta chain) was sequenced during a study of human T cells and chemical hapten exposure. Study findings and constraints: PT1 expanded TCR numbers rose with patch test score.

Described time point: pre-sensitization, week 0. Specified treatment: therapeutic diphenylcyclopropenone sensitization with weekly scalp DPC. TCRdb reprocessed the RACE reads with MiXCR, giving one entry per CDR3 protein. The data contain 200,000 to 300,000 distinct CDR3 sequences, 7.5% to 9% of them singletons. As concerns this clonotype: Its antigen is unknown.

Germline V gene lookup returns CDR1 LGHNA and CDR2 YSLEER. CDR3 length equals 15 residues. V was trimmed by 4 bases and J by 2 bases, leaving 12 bases between them. The sample consisted of whole blood, taken in connection with sensitization to the hapten diphenylcyclopropenone (DPC). The TCR comes from a woman between 35 and 50 years old with alopecia areata. Some clones in this sample may be carry-over from other donors' samples. The chain joins TRBV4-3 to TRBJ1-5, with a weak D call TRBD1 (6 bases). CDR3 coding DNA: TGCGCCAGCAGCCCCTTGGCAGGGGGCAATCAGCCCCAGCATTTT. As protein: CASSPLAGGNQPQHF.